This TCR beta chain was sequenced for a study of control samples from healthy donors and cancer patients. Profiled with immunoSEQ multiplex PCR; TCRdb holds only in-frame clones, not every one. Seen here are 70,000 to 95,000 clones, roughly 92% observed once, and the top ten hold around 0.92%. V lost 5 bases and J 6 bases, leaving 14 bases between the germline ends. The germline V gene has CDR1 SGHRS and CDR2 YFSETQ. The CDR3 is 13 residues long. The specimen was blood. This TCR was sampled from a woman aged 30 to 39 in good health. J is TRBJ1-1 and V is TRBV5-1; no definite D call. The CDR3 is CASSSPGGPEAFF. As DNA, the CDR3 is TGCGCCAGCAGTTCACCCGGTGGTCCTGAAGCTTTCTTT.